This T cell receptor beta chain was sequenced for a study of T cells in localized non-small cell lung cancer. Study findings and constraints: Tumor trailed uninvolved adjacent lung in T cell clonality, which peaked there. Adjacent lung exhibited a median of 57 among the 100 most abundant tumor clones. Analysis by sequencing included only one tumor region, so heterogeneity remains possible. Greater T cell density in blood accompanied longer overall survival.

Details on this clone: Its antigen is undetermined.

The CDR3 runs 16 residues. Trimming removed 2 bases at V and 2 bases at J, with 12 bases between. Germline loops: CDR1 SGHNT, CDR2 YENEEA. Method: immunoSEQ multiplex PCR; TCRdb's copy keeps in-frame clones and lacks some. Of 4,000 to 6,000 clones listed, approximately 60% are singletons. The V gene is TRBV11-3, the J gene TRBJ2-2; D gene uncertain. Material: lymph node tissue, obtained before any cancer treatment. The sequence came from a male donor older than 55 with stage I squamous cell lung carcinoma. Here the CDR3 reads CASSLQTGTNTGELFF. CDR3 bases: TGTGCCAGCAGCTTACAAACCGGAACTAACACCGGGGAGCTGTTTTTT.